The next 30 T cell receptor beta chains were all read from a single sample in a study of CD8+CD57+ T cells in acquired aplastic anemia. Those patients picked for sequencing had displayed CD8+CD57+ cell expansion on flow cytometry. It was genomic DNA that served as the template for profiling TCR beta VDJ and CDR3. MiXCR, applied by TCRdb to the reads, yields one record per CDR3 protein. The table records 55,000 to 60,000 distinct CDR3 sequences, roughly three fifths of them present only once. Sequenced: sorted CD4+, CD8+, or CD8+CD57+ T cells (not recorded which) from PBMCs. These receptors originate from a human donor with aplastic anemia.

This sequence joins TRBV24-1 and TRBJ2-5; no clear D. CDR1 KGHDR and CDR2 SFDVKD come from the germline V gene. The ends were cut back, 5 bases at V and 5 bases at J, with 8 bases in the middle. The CDR3 has 12 residues. The CDR3 sequence: CATSGVGETQYF. CDR3 nucleotides: TGTGCCACCAGTGGGGTTGGGGAGACCCAGTACTTC.

The chain combines TRBV3-1 with TRBJ1-1; 8 bases match TRBD1. Germline V gene sequence: CDR1 LGHDT, CDR2 YNNKEL (reference sequence). This CDR3 contains 16 residues. With 4 bases clipped from V and 3 bases from J, the junction kept 10 bases outside the gene matches. CDR3 loop: CASSPRTGREHTEAFF. DNA of the CDR3: TGTGCCAGCAGCCCCCGGACAGGGCGGGAGCACACTGAAGCTTTCTTT.

This clonotype was counted ten times or more. This chain links TRBV12-3 or TRBV12-4 with TRBJ2-1; no clear D gene. V was clipped by 0 bases and J by 5 bases, with 2 bases between them. The CDR3 totals 12 residues. CDR3 coding DNA: TGTGCCAGCAGTTTAGCGAACAATGAGCAGTTCTTC. Amino acid sequence: CASSLANNEQFF.

The gene calls are TRBV11-1 and TRBJ1-2; D uncertain. V dropped 5 bases and J dropped 1 base, with 11 bases sitting between them. The CDR3 is made up of 14 amino acids. Germline V CDR1 and CDR2: SGHAT, FQDESV (reference sequence). For the CDR3, the DNA is TGTGCCAGCAGCCCCGATGGGCATAACTATGGCTACACCTTC. Protein: CASSPDGHNYGYTF.

This rearrangement joins TRBV19 to TRBJ1-6; no definite D call. CDR3 length: 14 residues. With 9 bases removed from V and 2 bases from J, the gap between germline ends came to 11 bases. Germline V gene lookup returns CDR1 LNHDA and CDR2 SQIVND (reference sequence). The CDR3 DNA reads TGTGCCAGCACTCATCGGACCTATAATTCACCCCTCCACTTT. It codes for CASTHRTYNSPLHF.

This clonotype was seen just once. The chain links TRBV6-5 to TRBJ1-3, with no clear D. CDR3 length: 16 amino acids. V shed 2 bases and J shed 7 bases, with 18 bases lying between them. The V gene's germline CDR1 is MNHEY and CDR2 SVGAGI. In DNA form, the CDR3 reads TGTGCCAGCAGTTACGGGCGCCCTGGCCTTGGGAACACCATATATTTT. Residues: CASSYGRPGLGNTIYF.

Comment on this clonotype: Compared with germline, one end of the junction differs, possibly owing to a read error. This chain uses TRBV7-9 with TRBJ2-1; D call uncertain. The length of the CDR3 is 12 residues. Germline CDR1 is SEHNR and CDR2 is FQNEAQ (reference sequence). CDR3 loop: CASSLTGNERFF. CDR3 DNA: TGTGCCAGCAGCTTGACTGGAAATGAGCGGTTCTTC.

The genes are TRBV20-1 and TRBJ2-5; D is possibly TRBD2 (6 bases). There are 15 residues in the CDR3. In germline, CDR1 is DFQATT, CDR2 SNEGSKA (reference sequence). Trimming removed 6 bases from V and 5 bases from J, with 22 bases in between. The CDR3 loop is CSAFPEAGRWETQYF. The CDR3 DNA follows: TGCAGTGCCTTCCCGGAGGCGGGGCGGTGGGAGACCCAGTACTTC.

There are many counts of this clonotype. The J gene is TRBJ1-1, the V gene TRBV19, with D unresolved. V lost 0 bases and J lost 5, with 7 bases in between. The V gene's germline CDR1 is LNHDA and CDR2 SQIVND (reference sequence). The CDR3 has 13 residues. Here the CDR3 reads CASSIESSTEAFF. CDR3 bases: TGTGCCAGTAGTATAGAGTCCAGTACTGAAGCTTTCTTT. Complete variable domain (other parts from reference TRBV19 and TRBJ1-1): DGGITQSPKYLFRKEGQNVTLSCEQNLNHDAMYWYRQDPGQGLRLIYYSQIVNDFQKGDIAEGYSVSREKKESFPLTVTSAQKNPTAFYLCASSIESSTEAFFGQGTRLTVV.

This clonotype has ten or more counts. The chain is built from TRBV6-6 and TRBJ1-1; D not certain. In germline, CDR1 is MNHNY, CDR2 SVGAGI (reference sequence). V shed 2 bases and J shed 1 base, with 11 bases lying between them. This CDR3 spans 15 amino acids. The CDR3 protein is CASSYARAENTEAFF. The CDR3 region has the DNA TGTGCCAGCAGTTACGCACGTGCAGAGAACACTGAAGCTTTCTTT.

V gene TRBV10-3 combines with J gene TRBJ1-1; TRBD1 agrees at 7 bases. Germline V gene sequence: CDR1 ENHRY, CDR2 SYGVKD. The CDR3 runs to 16 residues. The trim removed 0 bases at V and 1 base at J, leaving 5 bases unmatched. Here the CDR3 reads CAISESPGGRNTEAFF. As DNA, the CDR3 is TGTGCCATCAGTGAGTCTCCAGGGGGGAGGAACACTGAAGCTTTCTTT.

CDR3 sequence (DNA): TGTGCCAGCATCACCCGGGGACTAGCGGCAGATACGCAGTATTTT. Translating it yields CASITRGLAADTQYF. This rearrangement joins TRBV11-2 to TRBJ2-3, with 11 bases aligning to TRBD2. The V segment lost 7 bases and the J segment 4 bases; nucleotides outside the gene matches: 7. The CDR3 loop spans 15 amino acids. Per germline, CDR1 SGHAT and CDR2 FQNNGV. The full variable domain, rest sourced from reference TRBV11-2 and TRBJ2-3, is EAGVAQSPRYKIIEKRQSVAFWCNPISGHATLYWYQQILGQGPKLLIQFQNNGVVDDSQLPKDRFSAERLKGVDSTLKIQPAKLEDSAVYLCASITRGLAADTQYFGPGTRLTVL.

This clonotype came up a few times. DNA for the CDR3: TGTGCCTCGGGCTCCTACGAGCAGTACTTC. Translating it yields CASGSYEQYF. This chain uses TRBV19 with TRBJ2-7; D is unclear. Between the trimmed V and J ends, which lost 11 bases and 0 bases, there was a span of 5 bases. This CDR3 is 10 amino acids long. Germline CDR1 reads LNHDA; CDR2 reads SQIVND (reference sequence).

The chain employs TRBV11-2 and TRBJ1-1; possibly TRBD1 for D (5 bases). V lost 5 bases and J 3 bases, leaving 13 bases between the germline ends. CDR3 length: 14 amino acids. The germline V gene encodes CDR1 SGHAT and CDR2 FQNNGV. For the CDR3, the DNA is TGTGCCAGCAGCGCGCAGGGACGGGACACTGAAGCTTTCTTT. Translated, it gives CASSAQGRDTEAFF.

The J gene is TRBJ2-7, the V gene TRBV29-1, with a possible D match to TRBD1 (5 bases). Germline loops: CDR1 SQVTM, CDR2 ANQGSEA. The CDR3 covers 15 residues. V dropped 2 bases and J dropped 2 bases, with 16 bases sitting between them. CDR3 nucleotide sequence: TGCAGCGTTGAACAGGGCCGGCCGGAAACCTACGAGCAGTACTTC. The encoded protein is CSVEQGRPETYEQYF.

J is TRBJ1-6 and V is TRBV14; 7 nucleotides align to TRBD1. Germline V lookup: CDR1 SGHDN, CDR2 FVKESK. The CDR3 consists of 15 residues. The ends lost 4 bases at V and 6 bases at J; junction bases unmatched: 6. The CDR3 loop reads CASSRYGQVNSPLHF. CDR3 nucleotide sequence: TGTGCCAGCAGCCGATACGGACAGGTTAATTCACCCCTCCACTTT.

For this clonotype: The CDR3 does not end in the conserved phenylalanine or tryptophan, so this is likely a read error. V gene TRBV4-2 combines with J gene TRBJ2-7; D could derive from TRBD1 or TRBD2 (5 bases each). V was pared by 4 bases and J by 0 bases, with 16 bases between. Germline CDR1 LGHNA, CDR2 YNFKEQ. This CDR3 is 16 amino acids long. The CDR3 reads CASSPLPGPSSYEQYL. For the CDR3, the DNA is TGTGCCAGCAGCCCCCTACCGGGGCCGAGCTCCTACGAGCAGTACCTC.

The rearrangement links TRBV7-4 to TRBJ1-1; 9 positions match TRBD1. This CDR3 is 19 amino acids long. V lost 0 bases and J lost 1; bases outside the gene matches: 12. Per the germline V gene, CDR1 is SGHVT and CDR2 is SQSDAQ. This CDR3 reads CASSLATPGWTGENTEAFF. CDR3 coding DNA: TGTGCCAGCAGCTTAGCGACCCCAGGGTGGACAGGGGAGAACACTGAAGCTTTCTTT.

The J gene is TRBJ2-7, the V gene TRBV9, with D hard to call. CDR1 and CDR2 from the germline V gene are SGDLS and YYNGEE. V lost 0 bases and J 0 bases, leaving 7 bases between the germline ends. The length of the CDR3 is 14 residues. DNA of the CDR3: TGTGCCAGCAGCGTAGTAGATTTCTCCTACGAGCAGTACTTC. Encoded protein: CASSVVDFSYEQYF.

This chain links TRBV7-3 with TRBJ2-1, with 8 positions matching TRBD1. The germline gives CDR1 SGHTA, CDR2 FQGTGA. This CDR3 region has 15 residues. The V and J ends lost 5 bases and 2 bases, in that order; junction bases with no gene match: 5. CDR3 amino acids: CASSLDREPYNEQFF. The CDR3 DNA sequence: TGTGCCAGCAGCCTGGACAGGGAACCCTACAATGAGCAGTTCTTC.

This clonotype is judged medium-sized. The chain links TRBV7-3 to TRBJ1-6; the match to TRBD1 covers 7 bases. The CDR3 totals 15 residues. V trimming: 5 bases; J trimming: 7 bases; junction bases outside the gene matches: 8. Germline CDR1 SGHTA, CDR2 FQGTGA. As DNA, the CDR3 is TGTGCCAGCAGCGGGTCGACAGGGCCCAATTCACCCCTCCACTTT. It codes for CASSGSTGPNSPLHF.

The V gene is TRBV15, the J gene TRBJ1-5; tentative D call: TRBD1 (5 bases). Trimming removed 0 bases from V and 4 bases from J, with 10 bases in between. Germline V CDR1 and CDR2: LNHNV, YYDKDF (reference sequence). The CDR3 loop spans 15 amino acids. Here the CDR3 reads CATSRDPSGNQPQHF. The CDR3 region has the DNA TGTGCCACCAGCAGAGATCCATCAGGGAATCAGCCCCAGCATTTT.

The V and J genes are TRBV29-1 and TRBJ1-2; D gene ambiguous. The CDR3 has 11 amino acids. V was pared by 7 bases and J by 7 bases, with 13 bases between. In germline, CDR1 is SQVTM, CDR2 ANQGSEA. The CDR3 loop is CSAFRTRGYTF. CDR3 coding DNA: TGCAGCGCCTTTAGGACGCGTGGCTACACCTTC.

In this sample, this clonotype turned up once. The V call is TRBV2, the J call TRBJ1-2; D might be TRBD1 (5 bases). The CDR3 spans 15 residues. V lost 7 bases, J lost 4 bases, and 19 bases lay in between. The germline CDR1 and CDR2 sequences are SNHLY and FYNNEI. CDR3 region: CASTPAGQGPYGYTF. For the CDR3, the DNA is TGTGCCAGCACCCCGGCGGGCCAGGGCCCCTATGGCTACACCTTC.

The chain employs TRBV10-3 and TRBJ1-2; 8 positions match TRBD1. The ends lost 10 bases at V and 8 bases at J; junction bases unmatched: 12. Germline V gives CDR1 ENHRY, CDR2 SYGVKD. CDR3 size: 13 residues. DNA for the CDR3: TGTGCCAGCCAAGGGGACAGGTCTTCAGGCTACACCTTC. Protein sequence: CASQGDRSSGYTF.

The genes are TRBV9 and TRBJ1-1; a weak D match, TRBD1 (5 bases). CDR3 size: 14 residues. Germline V lookup: CDR1 SGDLS, CDR2 YYNGEE. V lost 3 bases and J lost 11, with 20 bases in between. The CDR3 DNA reads TGTGCCAGCAGCGCCCGGGGCAGTATGTTTGAGGCTTTCTTT. It is translated as CASSARGSMFEAFF.

Written as DNA, the CDR3 is TGTGCCACCAGCAGAGGAAACAGGGGGGCAACTAATGAAAAACTGTTTTTT. This encodes CATSRGNRGATNEKLFF. J is TRBJ1-4 and V is TRBV15; 8 nucleotides match TRBD1. Trimming took 1 base from V and 0 from J; bases not matched to a gene: 4. Looked up from germline, CDR1 is LNHNV and CDR2 is YYDKDF (reference sequence). The length of the CDR3 is 17 residues.

The chain uses TRBV19 and TRBJ2-5; D not certain. The CDR3 sequence is 15 residues long. The V end was cut by 1 base, the J end by 0 bases, with 9 bases between. Germline lookup yields CDR1 LNHDA and CDR2 SQIVND (reference sequence). The CDR3 DNA follows: TGTGCCAGTAGTATAGTCTGGGCGTACCAAGAGACCCAGTACTTC. As protein: CASSIVWAYQETQYF.

J is TRBJ2-1 and V is TRBV10-1; 11 bases are shared with TRBD2. Germline V lookup: CDR1 WNHNN, CDR2 SYGVQD (reference sequence). There are 15 residues in the CDR3. The V gene end was trimmed by 2 bases and the J gene end by 7 bases; junction bases not matched to a gene: 4. DNA for the CDR3: TGCGCCAGCAGTGAGGGACTAGCGGGTCCTAATGAGCAGTTCTTC. Its translation: CASSEGLAGPNEQFF.

V usage is TRBV29-1 and J usage is TRBJ2-5; 10 nucleotides agree with TRBD1. The CDR3 sequence is 13 residues long. In germline, CDR1 is SQVTM, CDR2 ANQGSEA. V shed 4 bases, J shed 4 bases, and the junction held 3 bases outside the gene matches. The DNA of the CDR3 is TGCAGCGTTGGAAGGACAGGGGGAGAGACCCAGTACTTC. Translating it yields CSVGRTGGETQYF.